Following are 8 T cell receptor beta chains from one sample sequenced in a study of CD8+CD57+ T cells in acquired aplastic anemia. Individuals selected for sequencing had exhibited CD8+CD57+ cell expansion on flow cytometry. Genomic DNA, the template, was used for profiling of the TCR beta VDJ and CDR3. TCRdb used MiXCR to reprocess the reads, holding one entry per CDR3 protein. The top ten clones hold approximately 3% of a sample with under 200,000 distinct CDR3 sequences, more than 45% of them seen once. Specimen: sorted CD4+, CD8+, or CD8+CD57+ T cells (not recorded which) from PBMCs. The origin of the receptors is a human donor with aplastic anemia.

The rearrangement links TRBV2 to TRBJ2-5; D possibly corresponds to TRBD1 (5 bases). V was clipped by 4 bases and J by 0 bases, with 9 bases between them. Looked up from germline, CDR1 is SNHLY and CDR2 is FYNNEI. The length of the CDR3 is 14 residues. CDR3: CASSGAGNQETQYF. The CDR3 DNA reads TGTGCCAGCAGTGGGGCAGGGAACCAAGAGACCCAGTACTTC.

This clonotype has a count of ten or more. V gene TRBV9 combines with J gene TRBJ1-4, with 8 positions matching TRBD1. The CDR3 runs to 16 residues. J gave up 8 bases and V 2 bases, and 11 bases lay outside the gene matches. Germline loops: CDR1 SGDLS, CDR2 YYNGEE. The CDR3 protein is CASSVRVGQGGEKLFF. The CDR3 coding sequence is TGTGCCAGCAGCGTCAGAGTTGGACAGGGTGGAGAAAAACTGTTTTTT.

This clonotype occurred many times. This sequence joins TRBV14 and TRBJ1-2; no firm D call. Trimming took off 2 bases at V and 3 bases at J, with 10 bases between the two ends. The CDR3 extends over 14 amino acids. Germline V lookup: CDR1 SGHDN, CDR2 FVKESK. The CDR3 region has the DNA TGTGCCAGCAGCCAAATAAGTCCCTACTATGGCTACACCTTC. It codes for CASSQISPYYGYTF.

The DNA of the CDR3 is TGTGCCAGCAGCTTAGGGGCCGCTTCGGGAGGGGAGGATTATGGCTACACCTTC. Translating it yields CASSLGAASGGEDYGYTF. The chain uses TRBV11-1 and TRBJ1-2; D may be TRBD1 (5 bases). The CDR3 totals 18 residues. In germline, CDR1 is SGHAT, CDR2 FQDESV (reference sequence). V was trimmed by 1 base and J by 5 bases, leaving 23 bases between them.

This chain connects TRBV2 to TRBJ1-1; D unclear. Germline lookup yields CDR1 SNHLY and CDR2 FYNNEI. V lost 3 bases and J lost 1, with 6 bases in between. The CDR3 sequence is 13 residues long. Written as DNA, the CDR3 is TGTGCCAGCAGTGATTGGGGGAACACTGAAGCTTTCTTT. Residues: CASSDWGNTEAFF.

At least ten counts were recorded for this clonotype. The DNA of the CDR3 is TGTGCCAGCAGTATCGACAGGGGGCGGTCAGATACGCAGTATTTT. Protein: CASSIDRGRSDTQYF. This chain connects TRBV7-2 to TRBJ2-3; the match to TRBD1 covers 10 bases. Trimming took 6 bases from V and 4 from J; bases not matched to a gene: 7. The CDR3 loop spans 15 amino acids. Germline V lookup: CDR1 SGHTA, CDR2 FQGNSA.

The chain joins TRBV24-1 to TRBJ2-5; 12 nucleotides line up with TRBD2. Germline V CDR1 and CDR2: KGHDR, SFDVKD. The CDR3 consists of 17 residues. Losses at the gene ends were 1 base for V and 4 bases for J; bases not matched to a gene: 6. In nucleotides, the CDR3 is TGTGCCACCAGTGATTTTGGGCTAGCGGGAGGGCGAGAGACCCAGTACTTC. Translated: CATSDFGLAGGRETQYF.

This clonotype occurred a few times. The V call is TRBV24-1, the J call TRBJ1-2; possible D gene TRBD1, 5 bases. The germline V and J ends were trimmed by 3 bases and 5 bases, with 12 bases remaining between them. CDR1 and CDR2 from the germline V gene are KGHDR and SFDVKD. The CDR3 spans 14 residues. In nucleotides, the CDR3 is TGTGCCACCAGTGATACTCCAGGGATGTATGGCTACACCTTC. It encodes CATSDTPGMYGYTF.